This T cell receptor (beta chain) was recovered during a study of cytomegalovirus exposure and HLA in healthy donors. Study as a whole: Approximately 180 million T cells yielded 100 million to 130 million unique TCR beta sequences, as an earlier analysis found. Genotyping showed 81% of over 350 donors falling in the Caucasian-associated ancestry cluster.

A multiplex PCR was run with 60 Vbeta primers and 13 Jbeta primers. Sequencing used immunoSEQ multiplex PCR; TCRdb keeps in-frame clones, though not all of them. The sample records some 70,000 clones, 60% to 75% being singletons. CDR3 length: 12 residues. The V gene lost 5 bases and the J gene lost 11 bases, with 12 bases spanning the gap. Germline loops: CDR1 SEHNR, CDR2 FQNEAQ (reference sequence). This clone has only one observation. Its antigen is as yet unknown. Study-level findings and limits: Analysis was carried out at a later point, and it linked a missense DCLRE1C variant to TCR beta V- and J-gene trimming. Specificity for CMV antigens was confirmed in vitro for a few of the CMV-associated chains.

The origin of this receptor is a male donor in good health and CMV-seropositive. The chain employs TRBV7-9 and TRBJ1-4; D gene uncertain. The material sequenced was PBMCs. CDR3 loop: CASSNRVSKLFF. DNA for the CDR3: TGTGCCAGCAGCAACCGGGTCAGCAAACTGTTTTTT. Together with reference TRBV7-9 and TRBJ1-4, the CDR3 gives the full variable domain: DTGVSQNPRHKITKRGQNVTFRCDPISEHNRLYWYRQTLGQGPEFLTYFQNEAQLEKSRLLSDRFSAERPKGSFSTLEIQRTEQGDSAMYLCASSNRVSKLFFGSGTQLSVL.